Detailed here is one T cell receptor (beta chain). Naivety among CD8 cells was defined by CD45RO negativity and positive CCR7 selection, thereby excluding terminally differentiated effector memory CD45RA+ cells. The protocol was immunoSEQ multiplex PCR, while the TCRdb copy is restricted to in-frame clones and leaves out a portion. The data hold hundreds of thousands of clones, with 96% observed a single time. Trimming took 6 bases from V and 0 from J; bases not matched to a gene: 12. From germline, CDR1 is LNHDA and CDR2 SQIVND (reference sequence). The CDR3 is made up of 17 amino acids. This entry belongs to a study of shared clonotypes between healthy human individuals.

The sequence came from a woman aged 30 to 39 in good health. Specimen: naive CD8+ T cells sorted from blood. V is TRBV19 and J is TRBJ1-1, with 8 bases that match TRBD1. CDR3 in amino acids: CASRSDRGGRMNTEAFF. The CDR3 bases are TGTGCCAGTAGATCCGACAGGGGAGGACGTATGAACACTGAAGCTTTCTTT.